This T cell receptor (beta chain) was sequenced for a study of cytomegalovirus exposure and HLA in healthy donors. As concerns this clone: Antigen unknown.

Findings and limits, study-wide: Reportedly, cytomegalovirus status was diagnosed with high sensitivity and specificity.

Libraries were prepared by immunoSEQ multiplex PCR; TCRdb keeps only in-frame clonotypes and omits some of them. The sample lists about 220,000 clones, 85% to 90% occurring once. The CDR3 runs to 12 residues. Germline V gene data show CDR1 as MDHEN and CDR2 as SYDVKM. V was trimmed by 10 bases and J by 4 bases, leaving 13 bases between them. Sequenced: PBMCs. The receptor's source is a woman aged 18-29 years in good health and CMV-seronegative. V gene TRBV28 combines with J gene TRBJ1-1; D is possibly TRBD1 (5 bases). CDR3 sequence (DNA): TGTGCCACGCTAGGGGATTTCACTGAAGCTTTCTTT. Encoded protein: CATLGDFTEAFF.